These 9 T cell receptor beta chains were all obtained from the same sample, sequenced in a study of T cells after yellow fever vaccination. A single record per CDR3 protein comes from TCRdb applying MiXCR to the 5' RACE reads. This repertoire shows around 590,000 distinct CDR3 sequences, about 12% found once; its top ten account for about 15%. The sample consisted of PBMCs, taken on the day of the yellow fever booster vaccination. These receptors all come from a man aged 30-40 years who received the YFV17D yellow fever vaccine.

This clonotype turned up a few times. V usage is TRBV6-5 and J usage is TRBJ1-6; D uncertain. Trimming removed 0 bases from V and 7 bases from J, with 4 bases in between. The germline gives CDR1 MNHEY, CDR2 SVGAGI. The CDR3 is 13 residues long. CDR3: CASSYSRNSPLHF. CDR3 nucleotide sequence: TGTGCCAGCAGTTACTCTCGGAATTCACCCCTCCACTTT.

This clonotype was found a few times. This chain connects TRBV3-1 to TRBJ1-2; tentatively, D is TRBD1 (5 bases). The CDR3 loop spans 14 amino acids. V was cut by 3 bases and J by 3 bases, with 11 bases left in between. Germline V gene lookup returns CDR1 LGHDT and CDR2 YNNKEL (reference sequence). DNA of the CDR3: TGTGCCAGCAGCCAGGGGGGGATCGACTATGGCTACACCTTC. Its protein product is CASSQGGIDYGYTF.

This clonotype was seen at least ten times. The CDR3 here is CSATPGGGQPQHF. In DNA, the CDR3 is TGCAGTGCTACTCCCGGGGGCGGGCAGCCCCAGCATTTT. The chain employs TRBV20-1 and TRBJ1-5; possible D gene TRBD1, 6 bases. Germline CDR1 reads DFQATT; CDR2 reads SNEGSKA (reference sequence). V was shortened by 4 bases and J by 7 bases, with 14 bases between the two germline ends. This CDR3 spans 13 amino acids.

The sample holds one count of this clonotype. The rearrangement links TRBV9 to TRBJ2-1, with D uncertain. Per germline, CDR1 SGDLS and CDR2 YYNGEE. Trimming took off 4 bases at V and 0 bases at J, with 14 bases between the two ends. The CDR3 spans 16 residues. CDR3 sequence: CASSLLVYDSYNEQFF. The CDR3 coding sequence is TGTGCCAGCAGCTTACTCGTTTATGACTCCTACAATGAGCAGTTCTTC.

This clonotype has a count of ten or more. The chain employs TRBV7-2 and TRBJ2-5; D gene uncertain. The germline V gene has CDR1 SGHTA and CDR2 FQGNSA. Trimming cost V 1 base and J 5 bases, with 11 bases left between them. This CDR3 contains 14 residues. The CDR3 reads CASSLEGPWETQYF. For the CDR3, the DNA is TGTGCCAGCAGCTTAGAAGGTCCCTGGGAGACCCAGTACTTC.

The chain combines TRBV5-1 with TRBJ2-7, with 9 positions matching TRBD2. This CDR3 contains 16 residues. The germline V gene encodes CDR1 SGHRS and CDR2 YFSETQ. Unmatched junction bases numbered 12, after V lost 4 bases and J lost 4 bases. The CDR3 here is CASSKDGSGSIYEQYF. The CDR3 region has the DNA TGCGCCAGCAGCAAGGACGGTAGCGGGAGTATTTACGAGCAGTACTTC.

The rearrangement joins TRBV6-6 to TRBJ2-1; D ambiguous. Germline assignment: CDR1 MNHNY and CDR2 SVGAGI (reference sequence). The CDR3 loop spans 13 amino acids. V was pared by 6 bases and J by 3 bases, with 9 bases between. DNA for the CDR3: TGTGCCAGCAGCAATTCCGGCTACAATGAGCAGTTCTTC. Residues: CASSNSGYNEQFF.

This sequence joins TRBV24-1 and TRBJ2-3; D gene uncertain. CDR3 length: 13 residues. V lost 8 bases, J lost 0 bases, and 8 bases lay in between. The germline V gene encodes CDR1 KGHDR and CDR2 SFDVKD. CDR3 in DNA: TGTGCCACCAAGGGATCTAGCACAGATACGCAGTATTTT. Its protein is CATKGSSTDTQYF.

This clonotype was counted only a few times. The rearrangement uses TRBV11-2 and TRBJ2-7, with 8 bases lining up with TRBD2. The CDR3 sequence is 14 residues long. Germline CDR1 SGHAT, CDR2 FQNNGV. The J segment lost 4 bases and the V segment lost 4 bases, leaving 6 bases of the junction unmatched. DNA of the CDR3: TGTGCCAGCAGCTCCAGCGGGAGATGGTACGAGCAGTACTTC. It codes for CASSSSGRWYEQYF.